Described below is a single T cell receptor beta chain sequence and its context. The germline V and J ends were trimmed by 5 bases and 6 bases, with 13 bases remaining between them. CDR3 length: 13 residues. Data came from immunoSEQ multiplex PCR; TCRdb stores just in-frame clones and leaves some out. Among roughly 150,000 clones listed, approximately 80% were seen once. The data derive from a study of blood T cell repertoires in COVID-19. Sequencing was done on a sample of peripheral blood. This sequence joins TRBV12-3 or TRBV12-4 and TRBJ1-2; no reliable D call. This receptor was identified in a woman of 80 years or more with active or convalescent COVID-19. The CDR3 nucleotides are TGTGCCAGCAGTGCCCGCCTCGGGGATGGCTACACCTTC. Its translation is CASSARLGDGYTF.